Listed below are T cell receptor beta chains from one sample, sequenced in a study of immune evolution from preneoplasia to lung adenocarcinoma. Sequencing was performed with immunoSEQ multiplex PCR; in TCRdb, only in-frame clones are kept and a portion is missing. The sample comprises approximately 9,500 clones, 90% of which are singletons, and about 2.5% rests with the top ten. Source material: FFPE invasive lung adenocarcinoma tissue. The receptors derive from a person aged 65-85 years with invasive lung adenocarcinoma. The CDR3 runs from the conserved cysteine through the conserved F or W. A D gene is named only where the DNA matches it firmly. Rows give clone size only sometimes, using once, few, many, or a class for an expanded clone.

abundance,d_gene,v_gene,j_gene,CDR3aa,CDR3nt
few,-,TRBV19,TRBJ1-5,CASSIGVVQHF,TGTGCCAGTAGTATAGGAGTGGTGCAGCATTTT
-,-,TRBV10-3,TRBJ2-1,CAISDRSNEQFF,TGTGCCATCAGTGATCGGTCTAATGAGCAGTTCTTC
-,TRBD2,TRBV6-4,TRBJ2-1,CASSEDGRAAQFF,TGTGCCAGCAGTGAGGACGGGAGGGCCGCGCAGTTCTTC
-,TRBD2,TRBV11-3,TRBJ2-1,CASSSRKQGTSGGPHNEQFF,TGTGCCAGCAGCTCACGAAAGCAGGGGACTAGCGGGGGGCCACACAATGAGCAGTTCTTC
-,-,TRBV21-1,TRBJ1-4,CASSPRQEGKLFF,TGTGCCAGCAGCCCCCGACAGGAAGGAAAACTGTTTTTT
-,TRBD1,TRBV19,TRBJ1-1,CASSKGTGGTNTEAFF,TGTGCCAGTAGTAAAGGTACAGGGGGGACGAACACTGAAGCTTTCTTT
once,TRBD1,TRBV5-6,TRBJ1-2,CASSLDRGHGYTF,TGTGCCAGCAGCTTGGACAGGGGACATGGCTACACCTTC
-,-,TRBV5-8,TRBJ2-5,CASSFEPEETQYF,TGTGCCAGCAGCTTCGAACCCGAAGAGACCCAGTACTTC
-,-,TRBV20-1,TRBJ2-3,CSARDTQYF,TGCAGTGCTAGAGATACGCAGTATTTT
-,-,TRBV28,TRBJ2-7,CASRLQGNPYEQYF,TGTGCCAGCAGATTACAGGGAAACCCCTACGAGCAGTACTTC
-,TRBD1,TRBV29-1,TRBJ2-7,CSVEEWTGSSYEQYF,TGCAGCGTTGAAGAGTGGACAGGGAGCTCCTACGAGCAGTACTTC
-,-,TRBV29-1,TRBJ1-1,CSGRQLNTEAFF,TGCAGCGGGAGACAGTTGAACACTGAAGCTTTCTTT
few,TRBD2,TRBV4-1,TRBJ2-7,CASSQLAGESEQYF,TGCGCCAGCAGCCAATTAGCGGGAGAATCCGAGCAGTACTTC
-,-,TRBV28,TRBJ2-2,CASSLVVLGELFF,TGTGCCAGCAGTTTAGTAGTTCTCGGGGAGCTGTTTTTT
-,-,TRBV30,TRBJ2-1,CAWSLRRGSSEFF,TGTGCCTGGAGTTTGAGGAGGGGAAGTTCGGAGTTCTTC
once,TRBD2,TRBV4-2,TRBJ2-3,CASSPETSGGRGTDTQYF,TGTGCCAGCAGCCCTGAGACTAGCGGGGGGCGGGGCACAGATACGCAGTATTTT
-,-,TRBV27,TRBJ1-4,CASRSRVGTAGNEKLFF,TGTGCCAGCAGGAGCCGCGTAGGTACAGCCGGTAATGAAAAACTGTTTTTT
-,-,TRBV30,TRBJ1-4,CAWSSPGADGGEKLFF,TGTGCCTGGAGTTCCCCTGGCGCTGACGGCGGAGAAAAACTGTTTTTT
-,TRBD1,TRBV11-1,TRBJ1-2,CASSGRTGTYGYTF,TGTGCCAGCAGCGGCCGGACAGGGACCTATGGCTACACCTTC
-,-,TRBV5-4,TRBJ2-7,CASSLPLSYEQYF,TGTGCCAGCAGCTTGCCCCTCAGCTACGAGCAGTACTTC
-,-,TRBV10-2,TRBJ1-1,CASRRAPGTEAFF,TGCGCCAGCAGACGGGCCCCCGGGACTGAAGCTTTCTTT
once,-,TRBV28,TRBJ1-2,CASSSAVGRNYGYTF,TGTGCCAGCAGTTCGGCAGTAGGCCGAAACTATGGCTACACCTTC
-,TRBD2,TRBV2,TRBJ2-7,CASSEGALAGGYEQYF,TGTGCCAGCAGTGAGGGCGCACTAGCGGGGGGCTACGAGCAGTACTTC
once,-,TRBV6-4,TRBJ2-2,CASSDSTFTGELFF,TGTGCCAGCAGTGACTCGACATTCACCGGGGAGCTGTTTTTT
-,-,TRBV6-5,TRBJ1-1,CASSYGSGRATEAFF,TGTGCCAGCAGTTACGGGTCGGGCAGGGCCACTGAAGCTTTCTTT
-,-,TRBV18,TRBJ2-2,CASSPSRDDGELFF,TGTGCCAGCTCACCTTCCCGGGACGATGGGGAGCTGTTTTTT
-,-,TRBV4-1,TRBJ2-7,CASSPRGDPLGEQYF,TGCGCCAGCAGCCCAAGGGGAGATCCCCTCGGCGAGCAGTACTTC
-,TRBD1,TRBV28,TRBJ1-2,CASTRDRAVYTF,TGTGCCAGCACTAGGGACAGGGCGGTCTACACCTTC
-,-,TRBV10-2,TRBJ2-3,CASRPGVSGTDTQYF,TGCGCCAGCAGGCCGGGGGTTTCAGGCACAGATACGCAGTATTTT
-,-,TRBV30,TRBJ1-3,CAWSPGEGRNTIYF,TGTGCCTGGAGTCCCGGGGAGGGCCGCAACACCATATATTTT
-,-,TRBV7-9,TRBJ2-2,CASTSRGSGATGELFF,TGTGCCAGCACCTCAAGGGGGAGTGGGGCTACCGGGGAGCTGTTTTTT
-,-,TRBV6-6,TRBJ1-2,CASSSTDGYGYTF,TGTGCCAGCAGTTCAACGGACGGCTATGGCTACACCTTC
-,-,TRBV7-8,TRBJ1-2,CASSLGDGYTF,TGTGCCAGCAGCTTAGGTGACGGCTACACCTTC
once,-,TRBV30,TRBJ1-2,CAWSGTANYGYTF,TGTGCCTGGAGTGGAACAGCGAACTATGGCTACACCTTC
-,-,TRBV30,TRBJ1-1,CAWSVWRGTGITEAFF,TGTGCCTGGAGTGTATGGCGGGGAACAGGGATCACTGAAGCTTTCTTT
-,-,TRBV7-9,TRBJ2-4,CASSLGAKNIQYF,TGTGCCAGCAGCTTAGGGGCCAAAAACATTCAGTACTTC
-,-,TRBV7-3,TRBJ1-5,CASSLDANQPQHF,TGTGCCAGCAGCTTAGACGCGAATCAGCCCCAGCATTTT
once,-,TRBV28,TRBJ2-7,CASSTPRGTYEQYF,TGTGCCAGCAGCACGCCTAGGGGGACCTACGAGCAGTACTTC
-,-,TRBV29-1,TRBJ1-4,CSVGGGYSEKLFF,TGCAGCGTTGGAGGGGGTTATAGTGAAAAACTGTTTTTT
-,-,TRBV30,TRBJ2-1,CAYSWGQPSYNEQFF,TGTGCCTACTCGTGGGGGCAACCCTCCTACAATGAGCAGTTCTTC
-,-,TRBV30,TRBJ2-1,CAWSVNQGWNEQFF,TGTGCCTGGAGTGTAAATCAGGGATGGAATGAGCAGTTCTTC
once,-,TRBV5-1,TRBJ1-1,CASSRDPNTEAFF,TGCGCCAGCAGCCGGGACCCGAACACTGAAGCTTTCTTT
-,-,TRBV6-6,TRBJ1-1,CASSYSDNMNTEAFF,TGTGCCAGCAGTTACTCGGACAACATGAACACTGAAGCTTTCTTT
once,TRBD1,TRBV5-1,TRBJ2-5,CASSSTGGAETQYF,TGCGCCAGCAGCTCAACAGGGGGCGCAGAGACCCAGTACTTC
-,-,TRBV28,TRBJ1-5,CASSRPSLGQPQHF,TGTGCCAGCAGTAGACCGTCTTTAGGTCAGCCCCAGCATTTT
-,-,TRBV20-1,TRBJ1-2,CSVPQDGYTF,TGCAGTGTCCCTCAGGATGGCTACACCTTC
-,TRBD2,TRBV5-4,TRBJ2-1,CASSLSGLAGDEQFF,TGTGCCAGCAGCTTGTCTGGACTAGCGGGAGATGAGCAGTTCTTC
-,-,TRBV21-1,TRBJ2-5,CASSTAGVICETQYF,TGTGCCAGCAGCACTGCGGGAGTCATTTGTGAGACCCAGTACTTC
-,TRBD1,TRBV30,TRBJ1-1,CAWSNREGGQTEAFF,TGTGCCTGGAGCAATAGGGAGGGGGGACAGACTGAAGCTTTCTTT
-,TRBD2,TRBV7-2,TRBJ2-1,CASSRSGGDYNEQFF,TGTGCCAGCAGCCGTAGCGGGGGGGACTACAATGAGCAGTTCTTC
-,-,TRBV25-1,TRBJ1-1,CASSEFQGYVDGAFF,TGTGCCAGCAGTGAATTTCAGGGGTACGTTGATGGGGCTTTCTTT
-,-,TRBV7-9,TRBJ2-7,CASSRDTTYEQYF,TGTGCCAGCAGCCGGGACACCACCTACGAGCAGTACTTC
-,-,TRBV9,TRBJ1-5,CASSPEWGRDQPQHF,TGTGCCAGCAGCCCCGAATGGGGTCGAGATCAGCCCCAGCATTTT